What follows is one T cell receptor (beta chain) and its context. The target antigen is unknown. The table came from immunoSEQ multiplex PCR; TCRdb's copy has only in-frame clones and leaves some out. The data hold 2,500,000 or so clones, with approximately 93% observed a single time. This CDR3 is 16 amino acids long. CDR1 LNHDA and CDR2 SQIVND come from the germline V gene (reference sequence). The germline V and J ends were trimmed by 5 bases and 4 bases, with 21 bases remaining between them. The data stem from a study of shared clonotypes between healthy human individuals. Study outcomes and limitations: Expectations were that clonotype sharing among donors would be affected by sequencing depth.

The material sequenced was naive CD4+ T cells from PBMCs. As to subset: CD45RA+ positively selected. This TCR came from a man younger than 30 in good health. Some clones in this sample may be carry-over from other donors' samples. The chain combines TRBV19 with TRBJ2-7, with D possibly being TRBD2 (6 bases). The CDR3 is CASSAVFKRAPYEQYF. In DNA form, the CDR3 reads TGTGCCAGTAGTGCGGTATTCAAGCGGGCCCCATACGAGCAGTACTTC.